This T cell receptor (beta chain) was profiled in a study of blood T cell repertoires in COVID-19. Overall study context: PBMCs, B-cell-depleted T cells, or T cells were the source of the cDNA or gDNA that made up the material.

Assay used: immunoSEQ multiplex PCR; TCRdb lists only in-frame clones, some missing. The sample holds about 260,000 clones; approximately 86% are singletons and the top ten take roughly 5%. This CDR3 has 16 amino acids. Between the trimmed V and J ends, which lost 5 bases and 4 bases, there was a span of 17 bases. Germline CDR1 reads KGHDR; CDR2 reads SFDVKD. The chain couples TRBV24-1 to TRBJ2-1, with D perhaps TRBD2 (6 bases). The source of this sequence is a woman in her fifties or sixties with COVID-19, enrolled during active disease. The specimen was peripheral blood. The CDR3 DNA reads as TGTGCCACCAGTGCCCCCGGGCTAGCGAATTACAATGAGCAGTTCTTC. This sequence encodes CATSAPGLANYNEQFF.